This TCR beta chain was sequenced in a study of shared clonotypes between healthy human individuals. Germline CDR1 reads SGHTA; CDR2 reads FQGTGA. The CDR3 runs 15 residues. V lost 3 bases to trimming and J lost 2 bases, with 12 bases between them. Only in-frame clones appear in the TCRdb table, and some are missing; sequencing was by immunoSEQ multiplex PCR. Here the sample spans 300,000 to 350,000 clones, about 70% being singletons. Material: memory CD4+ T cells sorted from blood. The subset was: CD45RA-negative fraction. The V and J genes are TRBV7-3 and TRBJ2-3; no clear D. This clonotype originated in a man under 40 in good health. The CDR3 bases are TGTGCCAGCAGCTTTGATGGGCGGAACACAGATACGCAGTATTTT. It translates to CASSFDGRNTDTQYF. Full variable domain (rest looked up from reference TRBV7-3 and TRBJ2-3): GAGVSQTPSNKVTEKGKYVELRCDPISGHTALYWYRQSLGQGPEFLIYFQGTGAADDSGLPNDRFFAVRPEGSVSTLKIQRTERGDSAVYLCASSFDGRNTDTQYFGPGTRLTVL.